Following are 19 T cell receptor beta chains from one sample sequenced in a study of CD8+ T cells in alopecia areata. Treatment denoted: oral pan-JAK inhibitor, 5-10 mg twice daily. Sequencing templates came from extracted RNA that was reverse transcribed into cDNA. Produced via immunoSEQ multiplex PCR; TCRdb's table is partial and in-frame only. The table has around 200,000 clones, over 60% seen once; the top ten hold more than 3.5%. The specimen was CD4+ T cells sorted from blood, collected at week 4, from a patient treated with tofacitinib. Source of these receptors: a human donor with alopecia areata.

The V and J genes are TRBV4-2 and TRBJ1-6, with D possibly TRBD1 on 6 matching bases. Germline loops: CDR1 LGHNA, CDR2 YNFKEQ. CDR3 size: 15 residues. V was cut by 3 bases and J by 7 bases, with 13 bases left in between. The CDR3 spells CASSQTGTPNSPLHF. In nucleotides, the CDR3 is TGTGCCAGCAGCCAGACCGGGACACCAAATTCACCCCTCCACTTT.

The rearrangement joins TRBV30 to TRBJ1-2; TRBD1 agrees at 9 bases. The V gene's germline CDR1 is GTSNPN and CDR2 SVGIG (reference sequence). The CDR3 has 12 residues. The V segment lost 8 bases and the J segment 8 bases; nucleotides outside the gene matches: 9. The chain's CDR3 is CAVSQGAGGYTF. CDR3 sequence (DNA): TGTGCCGTATCACAGGGGGCTGGAGGCTACACCTTC. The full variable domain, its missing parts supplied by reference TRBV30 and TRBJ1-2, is SQTIHQWPATLVQPVGSPLSLECTVEGTSNPNLYWYRQAAGRGLQLLFYSVGIGQISSEVPQNLSASRPQDRQFILSSKKLLLSDSGFYLCAVSQGAGGYTFGSGTRLTVV.

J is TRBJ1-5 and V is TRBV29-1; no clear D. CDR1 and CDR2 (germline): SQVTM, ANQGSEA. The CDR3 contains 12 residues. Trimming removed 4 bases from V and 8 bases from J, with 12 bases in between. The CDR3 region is CSVVKGGEPQHF. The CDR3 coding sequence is TGCAGCGTTGTAAAAGGCGGGGAGCCCCAGCATTTT. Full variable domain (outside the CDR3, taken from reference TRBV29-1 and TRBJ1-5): SAVISQKPSRDICQRGTSLTIQCQVDSQVTMMFWYRQQPGQSLTLIATANQGSEATYESGFVIDKFPISRPNLTFSTLTVSNMSPEDSSIYLCSVVKGGEPQHFGDGTRLSIL.

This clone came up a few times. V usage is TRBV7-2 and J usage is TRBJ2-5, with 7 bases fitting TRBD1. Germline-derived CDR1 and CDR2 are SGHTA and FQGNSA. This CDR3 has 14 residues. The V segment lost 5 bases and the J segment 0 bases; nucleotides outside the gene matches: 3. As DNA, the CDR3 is TGTGCCAGCAGCCGAGACAGGGACCAAGAGACCCAGTACTTC. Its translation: CASSRDRDQETQYF.

The CDR3 DNA is TGTGCCAGCAGTAACGGAGGGGCTAACTATGGCTACACCTTC. As protein: CASSNGGANYGYTF. The chain uses TRBV6-5 and TRBJ1-2, with D possibly being TRBD1 (5 bases). V was pared by 5 bases and J by 0 bases, with 10 bases between. The germline V gene encodes CDR1 MNHEY and CDR2 SVGAGI. The CDR3 is 14 residues long.

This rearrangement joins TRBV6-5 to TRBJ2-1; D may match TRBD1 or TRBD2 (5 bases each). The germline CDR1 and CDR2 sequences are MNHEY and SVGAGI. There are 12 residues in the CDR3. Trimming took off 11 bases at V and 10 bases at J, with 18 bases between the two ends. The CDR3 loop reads CAATNPGTEQFF. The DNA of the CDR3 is TGTGCCGCCACGAACCCCGGGACGGAGCAGTTCTTC.

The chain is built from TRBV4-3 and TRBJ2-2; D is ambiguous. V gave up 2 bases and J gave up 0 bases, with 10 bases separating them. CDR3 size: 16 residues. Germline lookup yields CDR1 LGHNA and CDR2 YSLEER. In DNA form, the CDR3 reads TGCGCCAGCAGCCAATACGCAGCCTCGAACACCGGGGAGCTGTTTTTT. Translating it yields CASSQYAASNTGELFF.

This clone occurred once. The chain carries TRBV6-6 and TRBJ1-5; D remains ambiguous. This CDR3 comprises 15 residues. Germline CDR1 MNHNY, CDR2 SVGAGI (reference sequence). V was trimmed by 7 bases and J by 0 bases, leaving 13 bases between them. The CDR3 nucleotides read TGTGCCAGCACGAACGGGCGGGTTAGCAATCAGCCCCAGCATTTT. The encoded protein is CASTNGRVSNQPQHF.

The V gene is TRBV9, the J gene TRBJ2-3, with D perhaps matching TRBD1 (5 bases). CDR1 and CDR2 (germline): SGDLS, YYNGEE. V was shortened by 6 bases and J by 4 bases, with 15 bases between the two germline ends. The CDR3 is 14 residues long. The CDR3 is CASKQDTSSDTQYF. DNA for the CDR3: TGTGCCAGCAAACAGGACACATCCTCAGATACGCAGTATTTT.

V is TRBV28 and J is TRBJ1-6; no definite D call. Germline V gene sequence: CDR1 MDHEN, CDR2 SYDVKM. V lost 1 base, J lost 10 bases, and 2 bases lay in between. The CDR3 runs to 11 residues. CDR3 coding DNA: TGTGCCAGCAGTTTATACTCACCCCTCCACTTT. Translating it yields CASSLYSPLHF.

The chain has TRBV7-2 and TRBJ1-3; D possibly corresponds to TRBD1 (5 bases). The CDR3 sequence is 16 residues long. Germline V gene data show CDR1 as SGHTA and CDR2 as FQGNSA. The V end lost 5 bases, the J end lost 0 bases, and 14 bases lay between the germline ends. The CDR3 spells CASSITYRSSGNTIYF. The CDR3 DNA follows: TGTGCCAGCAGCATTACTTACAGGAGCTCTGGAAACACCATATATTTT.

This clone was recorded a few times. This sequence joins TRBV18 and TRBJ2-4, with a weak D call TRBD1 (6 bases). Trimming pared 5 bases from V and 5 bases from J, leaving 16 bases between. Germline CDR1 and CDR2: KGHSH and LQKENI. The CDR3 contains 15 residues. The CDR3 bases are TGTGCCAGCTCAGACAGGACCCCAGGGGAAAACATTCAGTACTTC. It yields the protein CASSDRTPGENIQYF.

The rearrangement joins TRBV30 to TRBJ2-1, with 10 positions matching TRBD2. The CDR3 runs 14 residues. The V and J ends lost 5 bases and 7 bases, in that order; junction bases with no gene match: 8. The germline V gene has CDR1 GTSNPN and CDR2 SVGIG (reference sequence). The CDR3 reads CAWSSGGALNEQFF. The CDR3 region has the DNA TGTGCCTGGTCCAGCGGGGGGGCTTTGAATGAGCAGTTCTTC.

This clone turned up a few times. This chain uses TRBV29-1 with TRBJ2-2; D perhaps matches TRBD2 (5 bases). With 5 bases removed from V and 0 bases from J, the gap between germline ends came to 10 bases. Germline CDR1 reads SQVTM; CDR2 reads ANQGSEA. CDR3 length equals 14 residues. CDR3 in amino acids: CSVRGSSNTGELFF. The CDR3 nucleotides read TGCAGCGTTAGAGGGTCCTCGAACACCGGGGAGCTGTTTTTT.

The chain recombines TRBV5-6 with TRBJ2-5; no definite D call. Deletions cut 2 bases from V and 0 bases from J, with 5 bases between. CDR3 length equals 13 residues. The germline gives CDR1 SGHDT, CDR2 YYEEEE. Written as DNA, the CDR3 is TGTGCCAGCAGCTTAATAGACCAAGAGACCCAGTACTTC. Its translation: CASSLIDQETQYF.

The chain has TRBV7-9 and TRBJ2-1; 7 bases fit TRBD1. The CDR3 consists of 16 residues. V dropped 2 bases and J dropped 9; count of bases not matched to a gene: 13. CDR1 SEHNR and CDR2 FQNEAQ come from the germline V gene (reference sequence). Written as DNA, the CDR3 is TGTGCCAGCAGCTTATGTTCCGGACAGGTATGTGGTGAGCAGTTCTTC. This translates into CASSLCSGQVCGEQFF.

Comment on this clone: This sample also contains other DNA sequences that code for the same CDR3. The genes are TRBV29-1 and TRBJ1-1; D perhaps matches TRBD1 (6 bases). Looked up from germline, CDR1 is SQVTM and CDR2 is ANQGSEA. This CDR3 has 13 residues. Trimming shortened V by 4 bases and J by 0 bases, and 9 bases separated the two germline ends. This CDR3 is CSVGGQMNTEAFF. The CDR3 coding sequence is TGCAGCGTTGGGGGGCAGATGAACACTGAAGCTTTCTTT.

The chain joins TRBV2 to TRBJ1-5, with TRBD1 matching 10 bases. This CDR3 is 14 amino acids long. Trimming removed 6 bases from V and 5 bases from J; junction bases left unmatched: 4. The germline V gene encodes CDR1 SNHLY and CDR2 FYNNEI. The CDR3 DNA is TGTGCCAGCAGGGCCGGGACAGGGGATCAGCCCCAGCATTTT. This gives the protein CASRAGTGDQPQHF.

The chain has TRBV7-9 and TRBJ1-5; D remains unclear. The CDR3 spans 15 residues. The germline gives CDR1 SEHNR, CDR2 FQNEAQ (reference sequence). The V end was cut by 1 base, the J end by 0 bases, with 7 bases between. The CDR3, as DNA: TGTGCCAGCAGCTTAGTGGGAAATAGCAATCAGCCCCAGCATTTT. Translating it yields CASSLVGNSNQPQHF.